These 29 T cell receptor beta chains came from one sample sequenced in a study of T cell responses to AZD1222 COVID-19 vaccine. Assay used: immunoSEQ multiplex PCR; TCRdb lists only in-frame clones, some missing. The sample contains around 160,000 clones, 90% to 95% of which appear only once. The sequencing here drew on peripheral blood, taken on day 0 of AZD1222 vaccination. The receptors stem from an adult in good health.

The J gene is TRBJ1-4, the V gene TRBV5-6; D perhaps matches TRBD1 (6 bases). The ends were cut back, 4 bases at V and 8 bases at J, with 18 bases in the middle. Germline-derived CDR1 and CDR2 are SGHDT and YYEEEE. The length of the CDR3 is 15 residues. The CDR3 DNA reads TGTGCCAGCAGCCTTCCCAGGGGAGGCAAGGAAAAACTGTTTTTT. Translated: CASSLPRGGKEKLFF.

The count of this clone is one. The gene calls are TRBV18 and TRBJ2-1; TRBD2 agrees at 8 bases. Germline loops: CDR1 KGHSH, CDR2 LQKENI. After removal of 2 bases from V and 2 bases from J, the junction contained 2 bases not matched to a gene. This CDR3 has 15 residues. CDR3 sequence: CASSPGRGAYNEQFF. The CDR3 region has the DNA TGTGCCAGCTCACCAGGGCGGGGGGCCTACAATGAGCAGTTCTTC. The full variable domain, its missing parts supplied by reference TRBV18 and TRBJ2-1, is NAGVMQNPRHLVRRRGQEARLRCSPMKGHSHVYWYRQLPEEGLKFMVYLQKENIIDESGMPKERFSAEFPKEGPSILRIQQVVRGDSAAYFCASSPGRGAYNEQFFGPGTRLTVL.

J is TRBJ2-5 and V is TRBV7-9, with D perhaps matching TRBD1 (6 bases). Trimming shortened V by 4 bases and J by 5 bases, and 11 bases separated the two germline ends. CDR3 length equals 13 residues. Germline CDR1 is SEHNR and CDR2 is FQNEAQ (reference sequence). CDR3 protein: CASSSTGPETQYF. The CDR3 region has the DNA TGTGCCAGCAGCTCAACAGGGCCCGAGACCCAGTACTTC.

The gene calls are TRBV5-1 and TRBJ2-1, with D perhaps matching TRBD2 (5 bases). The CDR3 covers 16 residues. V lost 1 base and J 2 bases, leaving 13 bases between the germline ends. Germline loops: CDR1 SGHRS, CDR2 YFSETQ. The CDR3 DNA follows: TGCGCCAGCAGCTTGACTTCGGGGTGGGCCTACAATGAGCAGTTCTTC. Translating it yields CASSLTSGWAYNEQFF.

This chain links TRBV27 with TRBJ2-6; a weak D match, TRBD1 (6 bases). This CDR3 comprises 20 residues. Trimming pared 4 bases from V and 0 bases from J, leaving 22 bases between. Germline loops: CDR1 MNHEY, CDR2 SMNVEV (reference sequence). CDR3 nucleotide sequence: TGTGCCAGCAGTTCCCCAGGTCCAGGGGCGAGATACTCTGGGGCCAACGTCCTGACTTTC. It specifies CASSSPGPGARYSGANVLTF.

The CDR3 coding sequence is TGTGCCAGTAGTGTGGGGACAGGGAACACTGAAGCTTTCTTT. Amino acids: CASSVGTGNTEAFF. The chain is built from TRBV19 and TRBJ1-1; 8 nucleotides match TRBD1. Germline lookup yields CDR1 LNHDA and CDR2 SQIVND (reference sequence). This CDR3 has 14 amino acids. Trimming removed 5 bases from V and 1 base from J; junction bases left unmatched: 3.

V and J are TRBV13 and TRBJ2-5, with 8 bases that match TRBD2. The CDR3 is 15 residues long. In germline, CDR1 is PRHDT, CDR2 FYEKMQ (reference sequence). The trim removed 6 bases at V and 3 bases at J, leaving 9 bases unmatched. CDR3: CASRPAGGREETQYF. The CDR3 DNA sequence: TGTGCCAGCAGGCCTGCGGGGGGCCGGGAAGAGACCCAGTACTTC. The full variable domain, completed using reference TRBV13 and TRBJ2-5, is AAGVIQSPRHLIKEKRETATLKCYPIPRHDTVYWYQQGPGQDPQFLISFYEKMQSDKGSIPDRFSAQQFSDYHSELNMSSLELGDSALYFCASRPAGGREETQYFGPGTRLLVL.

Written as DNA, the CDR3 is TGTGCCAGCAGCGCCGGACAGCCACGAAACACCATATATTTT. Its translation is CASSAGQPRNTIYF. V gene TRBV7-2 combines with J gene TRBJ1-3, with a weak D call TRBD1 (6 bases). CDR1 is SGHTA, CDR2 FQGNSA, per germline. Trimming removed 5 bases at V and 5 bases at J, with 13 bases between. The CDR3 has 14 amino acids.

This chain connects TRBV5-5 to TRBJ1-3; D perhaps matches TRBD1 (5 bases). Trimming pared 0 bases from V and 1 base from J, leaving 11 bases between. CDR1 and CDR2 from the germline V gene are SGHKS and YYEKEE (reference sequence). CDR3 size: 16 residues. CDR3 loop: CASSLGWGESGNTIYF. DNA of the CDR3: TGTGCCAGCAGCTTGGGTTGGGGCGAATCTGGAAACACCATATATTTT.

The chain uses TRBV6-5 and TRBJ1-1; unclear D gene. This CDR3 region has 14 residues. Germline V lookup: CDR1 MNHEY, CDR2 SVGAGI. Deletions cut 4 bases from V and 0 bases from J, with 9 bases between. DNA for the CDR3: TGTGCCAGCAGTTCAGACACGTTGAACACTGAAGCTTTCTTT. Protein: CASSSDTLNTEAFF.

The gene calls are TRBV15 and TRBJ2-7, with no clear D. The V end lost 2 bases, the J end lost 3 bases, and 14 bases lay between the germline ends. The CDR3 is made up of 15 amino acids. From germline, CDR1 is LNHNV and CDR2 YYDKDF (reference sequence). The CDR3 region is CATSRREEPRYEQYF. CDR3 bases: TGTGCCACCAGCAGACGTGAGGAACCGCGCTACGAGCAGTACTTC.

V usage is TRBV10-2 and J usage is TRBJ1-3; D uncertain. The CDR3 spans 12 residues. Germline V gene sequence: CDR1 WSHSY, CDR2 SAAADI. V was pared by 10 bases and J by 1 base, with 8 bases between. The CDR3 nucleotides read TGCGCCACCCTGGGATCTGGAAACACCATATATTTT. Translating it yields CATLGSGNTIYF.

The chain has TRBV27 and TRBJ2-7, with 10 bases fitting TRBD2. V lost 5 bases, J lost 0 bases, and 7 bases stayed unmatched. The germline V gene encodes CDR1 MNHEY and CDR2 SMNVEV (reference sequence). The CDR3 runs to 16 residues. The CDR3 spells CASSPSGGFLSYEQYF. CDR3 sequence (DNA): TGTGCCAGCAGTCCTAGCGGGGGTTTCCTCTCCTACGAGCAGTACTTC.

The chain links TRBV4-2 to TRBJ2-7; TRBD2 matches at 9 bases. The CDR3 covers 15 residues. J gave up 5 bases and V 4 bases, and 9 bases lay outside the gene matches. Germline lookup yields CDR1 LGHNA and CDR2 YNFKEQ. Here the CDR3 DNA reads TGTGCCAGCAGCCTGGCGGGGGGGCTTAGGGACGAGCAGTACTTC. Translating gives CASSLAGGLRDEQYF.

The J gene is TRBJ1-6, the V gene TRBV5-1, with TRBD1 as a possible D gene (5 bases). Germline CDR1 is SGHRS and CDR2 is YFSETQ. The CDR3 runs 14 residues. V dropped 4 bases and J dropped 9 bases, with 14 bases sitting between them. The DNA for the CDR3 is TGCGCCAGCAGCCCGGGGGGTCAGACTTCACCCCTCCACTTT. Translated, it gives CASSPGGQTSPLHF.

V usage is TRBV19 and J usage is TRBJ1-4; D remains unclear. Germline CDR1 reads LNHDA; CDR2 reads SQIVND (reference sequence). The V end lost 7 bases, the J end lost 0 bases, and 9 bases lay between the germline ends. The length of the CDR3 is 14 residues. The CDR3 region has the DNA TGTGCCAGTAAAATACATGCAACTAATGAAAAACTGTTTTTT. Translated, it gives CASKIHATNEKLFF. Looking up the rest from reference TRBV19 and TRBJ1-4 gives the full variable domain: DGGITQSPKYLFRKEGQNVTLSCEQNLNHDAMYWYRQDPGQGLRLIYYSQIVNDFQKGDIAEGYSVSREKKESFPLTVTSAQKNPTAFYLCASKIHATNEKLFFGSGTQLSVL.

This chain uses TRBV6-6 with TRBJ1-1; D remains unclear. The germline gives CDR1 MNHNY, CDR2 SVGAGI (reference sequence). The germline V and J ends were trimmed by 0 bases and 0 bases, with 8 bases remaining between them. The CDR3 is made up of 15 amino acids. The CDR3 here is CASSYSIQVNTEAFF. CDR3 DNA sequence: TGTGCCAGCAGTTACTCGATTCAGGTGAACACTGAAGCTTTCTTT.

The J gene is TRBJ2-1, the V gene TRBV7-9; 8 bases are a match to TRBD2. This CDR3 comprises 14 residues. V was clipped by 4 bases and J by 2 bases; unmatched bases: 1. Germline CDR1 is SEHNR and CDR2 is FQNEAQ (reference sequence). CDR3 residues: CASSSGGPYNEQFF. The CDR3 bases are TGTGCCAGCAGCTCGGGAGGGCCCTACAATGAGCAGTTCTTC.

The chain combines TRBV18 with TRBJ2-7, with 7 nucleotides matching TRBD1. V shed 3 bases, J shed 3 bases, and the junction held 2 bases outside the gene matches. CDR3 length: 13 residues. CDR1 KGHSH and CDR2 LQKENI come from the germline V gene. The CDR3 region has the DNA TGTGCCAGCTCACCTGCAGGGGGCTACGAGCAGTACTTC. Residues: CASSPAGGYEQYF.

The CDR3 sequence: CASSRGGGGETQYF. As DNA, the CDR3 is TGTGCCAGCAGCCGAGGGGGGGGCGGAGAGACCCAGTACTTC. This chain connects TRBV7-8 to TRBJ2-5; possibly TRBD2 for D (7 bases). The length of the CDR3 is 14 residues. Trimming stripped 5 bases from V and 4 bases from J, with 14 bases between. Germline V gene sequence: CDR1 SGHVS, CDR2 FQNEAQ.

The chain carries TRBV5-3 and TRBJ1-5; maybe TRBD1 (5 bases). TRBV5-3 is designated an ORF whose function remains uncertain. The CDR3 extends over 15 amino acids. The V end was cut by 3 bases, the J end by 0 bases, with 10 bases between. CDR3 DNA: TGTGCCAGAAGCTACCGACAGTATAGCAATCAGCCCCAGCATTTT. The encoded protein is CARSYRQYSNQPQHF.

This chain connects TRBV2 to TRBJ1-5; D might be TRBD1 (5 bases). V was pared by 3 bases and J by 6 bases, with 12 bases between. This CDR3 has 14 amino acids. Germline-derived CDR1 and CDR2 are SNHLY and FYNNEI. CDR3 coding DNA: TGTGCCAGCAGTGATATCGGGGGAGTTCAGCCCCAGCATTTT. This codes for CASSDIGGVQPQHF.

The chain employs TRBV4-1 and TRBJ2-6; no firm D call. Trimming took 2 bases from V and 0 from J, leaving 8 bases between them. The CDR3 is made up of 16 amino acids. Germline CDR1 and CDR2: MGHRA and YSYEKL. CDR3 nucleotides: TGCGCCAGCAGCCAAACTTATAGCTCTGGGGCCAACGTCCTGACTTTC. It codes for CASSQTYSSGANVLTF.

This sequence joins TRBV6-4 and TRBJ1-2; D might be TRBD1 (6 bases). Germline-derived CDR1 and CDR2 are MRHNA and SNTAGT. This CDR3 has 14 residues. Between the trimmed V and J ends, which lost 0 bases and 6 bases, there was a span of 11 bases. CDR3 in DNA: TGTGCCAGCAGTGACTCCGGGCAGGGGAATGGCTACACCTTC. Translated, it gives CASSDSGQGNGYTF.

The rearrangement links TRBV19 to TRBJ2-2; the D gene could be TRBD1 or TRBD2 (6 bases each). Germline V gene sequence: CDR1 LNHDA, CDR2 SQIVND (reference sequence). The CDR3 consists of 16 residues. The V end was cut by 2 bases, the J end by 7 bases, with 17 bases between. CDR3 region: CASSITGGPGDGELFF. The CDR3 nucleotides are TGTGCCAGTAGTATAACTGGGGGGCCGGGCGACGGGGAGCTGTTTTTT.

V gene TRBV5-1 combines with J gene TRBJ2-1; D is unclear. V was shortened by 2 bases and J by 0 bases, with 9 bases between the two germline ends. Germline CDR1 SGHRS, CDR2 YFSETQ. The CDR3 is made up of 15 amino acids. The CDR3 DNA sequence: TGCGCCAGCAGCTTAGCCTCTAGCTCCTACAATGAGCAGTTCTTC. It translates to CASSLASSSYNEQFF.

The chain combines TRBV7-9 with TRBJ2-7; 10 bases align to TRBD1. Trimming cost V 1 base and J 3 bases; bases outside gene matches: 6. Germline assignment: CDR1 SEHNR and CDR2 FQNEAQ (reference sequence). This CDR3 has 16 amino acids. The CDR3 DNA reads as TGTGCCAGCAGCTTAGGGCCGGGACAGGGGTTCTACGAGCAGTACTTC. As protein: CASSLGPGQGFYEQYF.

The gene calls are TRBV6-5 and TRBJ1-1; D remains unclear. Trimming stripped 6 bases from V and 0 bases from J, with 8 bases between. Germline V lookup: CDR1 MNHEY, CDR2 SVGAGI. The CDR3 extends over 13 amino acids. The CDR3 nucleotides are TGTGCCAGCAGGGTAGGGATGAACACTGAAGCTTTCTTT. This codes for CASRVGMNTEAFF.

The genes are TRBV6-5 and TRBJ1-2; D perhaps matches TRBD1 (6 bases). This CDR3 is built from 14 residues. The V and J ends lost 6 bases and 0 bases respectively, with 11 bases between them. Germline CDR1 is MNHEY and CDR2 is SVGAGI. The CDR3 loop is CASSTGYTNYGYTF. The CDR3, as DNA: TGTGCCAGCAGCACAGGGTACACTAACTATGGCTACACCTTC.